This T cell receptor beta chain originates from a study of PD-1 blockade in mismatch repair-deficient tumors. The CDR3 length is 15 residues. Trimming left V 0 bases short and J 4 bases short, with 10 bases between. CDR1 and CDR2 (germline): MNHEY, SVGAGI. Data came from immunoSEQ multiplex PCR; TCRdb stores just in-frame clones and leaves some out. Of roughly 120,000 clones in the sample, 88% were seen once. J is TRBJ1-5 and V is TRBV6-5; D ambiguous. The sequences come from peripheral blood, collected just over 70 weeks after starting pembrolizumab. The receptor was derived from an adult with mismatch repair-deficient cancer. The CDR3 loop reads CASSYSRTKNQPQHF. CDR3 DNA: TGTGCCAGCAGTTACTCCAGGACCAAAAATCAGCCCCAGCATTTT.